The sequence of this T cell receptor (beta chain) was determined in a study of T cell responses to AZD1222 COVID-19 vaccine. Study-wide points: Females outnumbered males among donors, who were mostly white British; clonal diversity was possibly underestimated. The breadth and depth of Spike-specific TCRs increased once two AZD1222 doses had been given. Among vaccine-associated CD4 TCRs, coverage spanned spike, with dominance at 160-218 and 743-854.

Pooled in the analysis were second doses at about 4 or about 12 weeks. Only in-frame clones appear in the TCRdb table, and some are missing; sequencing was by immunoSEQ multiplex PCR. The data show approximately 110,000 clones, roughly nine tenths seen once. As regards this clone: Its antigen is currently unknown.

The CDR3 extends over 13 amino acids. CDR1 PRHDT and CDR2 FYEKMQ come from the germline V gene (reference sequence). With V trimmed by 5 bases and J by 13 bases, 13 bases remained unmatched. The TCR was taken from an adult who received the AZD1222 COVID-19 vaccine. V is TRBV13 and J is TRBJ2-7; 8 bases line up with TRBD2. Sequenced material: peripheral blood, taken 28 days after the second AZD1222 dose. CDR3 bases: TGTGCCAGCAGCCCCCACCGAAGCGGGAGCATCTACTTC. The encoded protein is CASSPHRSGSIYF. The full variable domain, with the rest looked up from reference TRBV13 and TRBJ2-7, is AAGVIQSPRHLIKEKRETATLKCYPIPRHDTVYWYQQGPGQDPQFLISFYEKMQSDKGSIPDRFSAQQFSDYHSELNMSSLELGDSALYFCASSPHRSGSIYFGPGTRLTVT.